The 9 T cell receptor beta chains below were found in one sample sequenced in a study of shared clonotypes between healthy human individuals. Assay: immunoSEQ multiplex PCR; the TCRdb copy retains only in-frame clones and omits some. The sample yields about 1 million clones, about 75% seen once. Sequenced material: memory CD4+ T cells sorted from blood. As to subset: CD45RA-negative fraction. These receptors all stem from a man younger than 35 in good health.

The table lists this clone with a few counts. The chain couples TRBV29-1 to TRBJ1-1, with D possibly TRBD1 on 5 matching bases. Trimming pared 0 bases from V and 5 bases from J, leaving 10 bases between. The CDR3 loop spans 13 amino acids. Germline V gene sequence: CDR1 SQVTM, CDR2 ANQGSEA. This CDR3 reads CSVEEGGRTEAFF. The DNA of the CDR3 is TGCAGCGTTGAAGAGGGGGGGAGGACTGAAGCTTTCTTT.

In DNA form, the CDR3 reads TGTGCCAGCAGGGGCACAGGGGACGGCTACGAGCAGTACTTC. It translates to CASRGTGDGYEQYF. The V gene is TRBV28, the J gene TRBJ2-7, with TRBD1 matching over 7 bases. J was trimmed by 3 bases and V by 6 bases; bases with no gene match: 8. The germline gives CDR1 MDHEN, CDR2 SYDVKM. This CDR3 has 14 residues.

This clone was counted a single time. The CDR3 protein is CASSLALAGETQYF. The CDR3 DNA reads TGTGCCAGCAGCTTAGCTCTAGCAGGGGAGACCCAGTACTTC. The chain has TRBV11-2 and TRBJ2-5; D could derive from TRBD1 or TRBD2 (5 bases each). Germline CDR1 reads SGHAT; CDR2 reads FQNNGV. CDR3 length equals 14 residues. The V gene lost 1 base and the J gene lost 5 bases, with 11 bases spanning the gap.

The CDR3 spells CTSSQTLKNGGVYEQYF. As DNA, the CDR3 is TGCACCAGCAGCCAAACCCTCAAGAACGGGGGGGTTTACGAGCAGTACTTC. The rearrangement uses TRBV1 and TRBJ2-7; the table's D call TRBD2 went unverified against the DNA. TRBV1 is described as a pseudogene. The CDR3 consists of 17 residues.

J is TRBJ2-1 and V is TRBV5-4; D is undetermined. This CDR3 has 15 residues. V lost 1 base, J lost 0 bases, and 8 bases lay in between. Germline CDR1 is SGHNT and CDR2 is YYREEE (reference sequence). DNA for the CDR3: TGTGCCAGCAGCTTGCGCGCAAGCTCCTACAATGAGCAGTTCTTC. Translating gives CASSLRASSYNEQFF. The whole variable domain, remainder taken from reference TRBV5-4 and TRBJ2-1, is ETGVTQSPTHLIKTRGQQVTLRCSSQSGHNTVSWYQQALGQGPQFIFQYYREEENGRGNFPPRFSGLQFPNYSSELNVNALELDDSALYLCASSLRASSYNEQFFGPGTRLTVL.

The sample holds a few counts of this clone. The V gene is TRBV12-5, the J gene TRBJ2-2, with D tentatively TRBD1 or TRBD2 (7 bases each). Germline values: CDR1 LGHNT, CDR2 FRNRAP. Trimming cost V 3 bases and J 4 bases, with 15 bases left between them. The CDR3 consists of 16 residues. The CDR3 DNA reads as TGTGCTAGTGGTTTCTGGCAGGGGGAGGGCACCGGGGAGCTGTTTTTT. It encodes CASGFWQGEGTGELFF.

The chain combines TRBV6-1 with TRBJ1-2, with D uncertain. From germline, CDR1 is MNHNS and CDR2 SASEGT. This CDR3 contains 10 residues. The germline V and J ends were trimmed by 3 bases and 9 bases, with 5 bases remaining between them. CDR3 sequence (DNA): TGTGCCAGCAGTGATTATCGCTACACCTTC. Protein product: CASSDYRYTF.

The chain couples TRBV11-2 to TRBJ2-3; TRBD1 agrees at 7 bases. Germline V gene lookup returns CDR1 SGHAT and CDR2 FQNNGV. This CDR3 is built from 15 residues. V trimming: 5 bases; J trimming: 8 bases; junction bases outside the gene matches: 13. Written as DNA, the CDR3 is TGTGCCAGCAGCGAGGACAGGCCAGCTGGGGGTACGCAGTATTTT. Protein sequence: CASSEDRPAGGTQYF. The variable domain in full, completed from reference TRBV11-2 and TRBJ2-3, reads EAGVAQSPRYKIIEKRQSVAFWCNPISGHATLYWYQQILGQGPKLLIQFQNNGVVDDSQLPKDRFSAERLKGVDSTLKIQPAKLEDSAVYLCASSEDRPAGGTQYFGPGTRLTVL.

The rearrangement links TRBV15 to TRBJ2-5; 7 bases line up with TRBD1. The germline CDR1 and CDR2 sequences are LNHNV and YYDKDF (reference sequence). The trim removed 1 base at V and 5 bases at J, leaving 10 bases unmatched. The CDR3 has 16 amino acids. The CDR3 region is CATSRVSGGRGETQYF. The CDR3 DNA follows: TGTGCCACCAGCAGAGTTTCAGGGGGAAGGGGGGAGACCCAGTACTTC.